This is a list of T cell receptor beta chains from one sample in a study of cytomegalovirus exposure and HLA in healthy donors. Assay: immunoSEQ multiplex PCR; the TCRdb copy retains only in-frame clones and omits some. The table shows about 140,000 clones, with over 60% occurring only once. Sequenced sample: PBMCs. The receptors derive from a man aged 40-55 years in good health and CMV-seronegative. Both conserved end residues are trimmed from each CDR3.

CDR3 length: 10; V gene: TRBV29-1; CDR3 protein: SVDDRVGGYT
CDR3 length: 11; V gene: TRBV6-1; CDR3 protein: ASRGQYQETQY
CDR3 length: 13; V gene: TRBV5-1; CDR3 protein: ASSAQGVREETQY
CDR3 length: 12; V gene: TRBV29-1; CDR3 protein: SVAQGAGANVLT
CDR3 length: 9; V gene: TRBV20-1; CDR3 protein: SAERSTEAF
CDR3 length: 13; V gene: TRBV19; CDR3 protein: ASSFASGASYEQY
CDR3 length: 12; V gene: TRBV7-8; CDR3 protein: ASSSRVYGNTIY
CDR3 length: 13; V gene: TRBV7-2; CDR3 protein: ASSLVGQGNYGYT
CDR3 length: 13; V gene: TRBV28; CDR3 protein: ATQARGPLYNEQF
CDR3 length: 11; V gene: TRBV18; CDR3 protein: ASSPTRSDTQY
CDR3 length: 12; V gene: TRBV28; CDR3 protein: ASSDIPPAYEQY
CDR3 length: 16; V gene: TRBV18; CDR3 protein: ASSPPLGQGASNTEAF
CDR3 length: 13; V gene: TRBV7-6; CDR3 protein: ASSLGGGLHYEQY
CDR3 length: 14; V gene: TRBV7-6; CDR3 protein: ASSPYTSGGTDTQY
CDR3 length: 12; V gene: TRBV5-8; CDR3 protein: ASSLYRMNTEAF
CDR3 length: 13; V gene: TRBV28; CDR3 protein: ASKSQTSGPYEQY
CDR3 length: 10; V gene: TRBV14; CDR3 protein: ASSEQGTEAF
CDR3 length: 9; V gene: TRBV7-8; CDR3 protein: ASTRKETQY
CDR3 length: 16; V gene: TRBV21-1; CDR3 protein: ASSKGEKDRRNTGELF
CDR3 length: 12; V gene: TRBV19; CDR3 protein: ASSMGQGGSPLH
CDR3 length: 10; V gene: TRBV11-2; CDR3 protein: ASSRVVGEQY
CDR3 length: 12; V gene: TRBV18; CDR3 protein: ASSPEAGGHEQF
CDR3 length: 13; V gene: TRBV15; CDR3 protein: ATSIGDLGGETQY
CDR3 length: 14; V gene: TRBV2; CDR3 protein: ASSEAPGVWSYEQY
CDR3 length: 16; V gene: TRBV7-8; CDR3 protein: ASSLGLAETDYRETQY
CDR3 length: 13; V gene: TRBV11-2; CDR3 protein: ASSQIRGLRETQY
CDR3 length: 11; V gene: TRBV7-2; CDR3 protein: ASSLEGLYGYT
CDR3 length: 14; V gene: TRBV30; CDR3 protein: AWSGVGGSDQETQY
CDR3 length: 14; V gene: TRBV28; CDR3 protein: ASSHRLGKDTGELF
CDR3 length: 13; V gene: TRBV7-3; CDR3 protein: ASSLVGGASYEQY
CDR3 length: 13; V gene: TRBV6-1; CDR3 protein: ASSEVQGDTGELF
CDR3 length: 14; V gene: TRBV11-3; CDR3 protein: ASSIGVYRGQSAPA
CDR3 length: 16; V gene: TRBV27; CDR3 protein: ASSFFLAGGPSTDTQY
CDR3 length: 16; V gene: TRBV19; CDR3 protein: ASSNPDRVPSSGNTIY